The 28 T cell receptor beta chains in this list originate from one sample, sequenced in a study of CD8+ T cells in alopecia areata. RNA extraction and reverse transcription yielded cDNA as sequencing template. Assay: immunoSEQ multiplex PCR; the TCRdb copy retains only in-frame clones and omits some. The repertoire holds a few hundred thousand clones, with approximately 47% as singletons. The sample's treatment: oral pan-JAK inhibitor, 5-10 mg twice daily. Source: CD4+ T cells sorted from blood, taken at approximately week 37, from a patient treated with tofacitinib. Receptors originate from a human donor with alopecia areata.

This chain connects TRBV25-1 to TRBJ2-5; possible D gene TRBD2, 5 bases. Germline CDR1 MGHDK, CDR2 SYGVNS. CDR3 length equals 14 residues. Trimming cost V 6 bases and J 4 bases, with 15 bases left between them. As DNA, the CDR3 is TGTGCCAGCAGCGGTTGGGGAGTGGGAGAGACCCAGTACTTC. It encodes CASSGWGVGETQYF.

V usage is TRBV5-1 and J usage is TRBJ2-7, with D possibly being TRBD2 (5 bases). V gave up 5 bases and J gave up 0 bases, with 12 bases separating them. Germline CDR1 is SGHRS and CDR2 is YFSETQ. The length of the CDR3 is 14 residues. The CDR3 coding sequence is TGCGCCAGCAGTATGAAAGGGAGCTCCTACGAGCAGTACTTC. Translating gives CASSMKGSSYEQYF.

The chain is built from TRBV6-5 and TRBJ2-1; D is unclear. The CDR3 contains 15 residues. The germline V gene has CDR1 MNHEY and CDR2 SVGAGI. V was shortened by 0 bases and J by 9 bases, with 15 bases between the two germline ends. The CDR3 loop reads CASSYSRLSTSEQFF. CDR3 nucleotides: TGTGCCAGCAGTTACTCTAGGCTTTCAACGAGTGAGCAGTTCTTC.

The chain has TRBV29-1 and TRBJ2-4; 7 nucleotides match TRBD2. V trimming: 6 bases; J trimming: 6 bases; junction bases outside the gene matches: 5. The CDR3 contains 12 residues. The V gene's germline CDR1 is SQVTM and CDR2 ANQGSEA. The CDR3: CSVGTNGNIQYF. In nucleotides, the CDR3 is TGCAGCGTGGGGACTAATGGAAACATTCAGTACTTC.

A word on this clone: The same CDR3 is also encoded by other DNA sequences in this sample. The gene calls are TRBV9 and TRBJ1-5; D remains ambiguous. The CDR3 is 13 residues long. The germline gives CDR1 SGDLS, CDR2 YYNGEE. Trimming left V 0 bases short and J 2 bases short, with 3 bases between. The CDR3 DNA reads TGTGCCAGCAGCGTAGACGGCAATCAGCCCCAGCATTTT. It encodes CASSVDGNQPQHF.

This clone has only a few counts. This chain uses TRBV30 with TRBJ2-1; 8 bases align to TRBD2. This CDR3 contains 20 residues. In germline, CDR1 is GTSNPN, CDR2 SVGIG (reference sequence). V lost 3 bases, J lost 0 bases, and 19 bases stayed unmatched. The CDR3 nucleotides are TGTGCCTGGAGCCATATTGGTGGTACGGGAGGGCCATTCTCCTACAATGAGCAGTTCTTC. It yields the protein CAWSHIGGTGGPFSYNEQFF.

The DNA for the CDR3 is TGCGCCAGCAGCCAAACGGACACCTATGGCTACACCTTC. It encodes CASSQTDTYGYTF. The chain uses TRBV4-1 and TRBJ1-2; D is possibly TRBD1 (5 bases). The CDR3 contains 13 residues. Trimming shortened V by 2 bases and J by 4 bases, and 8 bases separated the two germline ends. From germline, CDR1 is MGHRA and CDR2 YSYEKL.

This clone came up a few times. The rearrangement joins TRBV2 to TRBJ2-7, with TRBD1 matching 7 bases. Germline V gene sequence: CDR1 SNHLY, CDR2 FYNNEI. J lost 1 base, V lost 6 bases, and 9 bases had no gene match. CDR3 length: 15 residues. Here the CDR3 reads CASSGRDSPSYEQYF. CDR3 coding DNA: TGTGCCAGCAGCGGCCGGGACAGCCCTTCCTACGAGCAGTACTTC.

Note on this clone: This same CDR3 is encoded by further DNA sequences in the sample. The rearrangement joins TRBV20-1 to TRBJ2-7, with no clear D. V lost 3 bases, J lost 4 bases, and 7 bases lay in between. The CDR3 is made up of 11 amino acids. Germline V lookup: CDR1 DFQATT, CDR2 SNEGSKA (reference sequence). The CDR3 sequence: CSARTSYEQYF. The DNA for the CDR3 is TGCAGTGCTAGGACATCGTACGAGCAGTACTTC.

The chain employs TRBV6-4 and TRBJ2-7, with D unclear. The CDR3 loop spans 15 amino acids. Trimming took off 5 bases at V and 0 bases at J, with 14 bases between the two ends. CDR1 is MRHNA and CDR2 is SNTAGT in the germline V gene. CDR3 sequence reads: CASSLTPRNSYEQYF. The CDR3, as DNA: TGTGCCAGCAGTCTGACCCCGCGAAACTCCTACGAGCAGTACTTC.

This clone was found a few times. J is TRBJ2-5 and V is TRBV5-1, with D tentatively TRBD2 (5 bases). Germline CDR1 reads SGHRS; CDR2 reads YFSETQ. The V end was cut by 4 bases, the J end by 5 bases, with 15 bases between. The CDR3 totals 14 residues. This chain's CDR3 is CASSTDLRGETQYF. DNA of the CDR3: TGCGCCAGCAGCACGGACCTGCGAGGGGAGACCCAGTACTTC.

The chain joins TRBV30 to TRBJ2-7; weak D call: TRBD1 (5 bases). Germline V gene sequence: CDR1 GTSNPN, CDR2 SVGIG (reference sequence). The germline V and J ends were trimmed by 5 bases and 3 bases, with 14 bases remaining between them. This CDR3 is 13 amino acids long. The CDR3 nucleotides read TGTGCCTGGGGGGCCGGGCCCATCTACGAGCAGTACTTC. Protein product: CAWGAGPIYEQYF.

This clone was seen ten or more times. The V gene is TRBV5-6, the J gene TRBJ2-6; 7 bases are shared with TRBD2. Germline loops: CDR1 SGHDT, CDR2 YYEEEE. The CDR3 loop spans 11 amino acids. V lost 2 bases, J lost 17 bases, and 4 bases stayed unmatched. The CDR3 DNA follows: TGTGCCAGCAGCTTTGGAGCGGGAATGACTTTC. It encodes CASSFGAGMTF.

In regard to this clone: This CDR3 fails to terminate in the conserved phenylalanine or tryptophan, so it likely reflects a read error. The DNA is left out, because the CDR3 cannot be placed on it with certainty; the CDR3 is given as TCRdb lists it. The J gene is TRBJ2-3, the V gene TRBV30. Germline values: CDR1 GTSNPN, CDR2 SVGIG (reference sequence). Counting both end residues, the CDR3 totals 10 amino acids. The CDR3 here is CAWRGTGSCL.

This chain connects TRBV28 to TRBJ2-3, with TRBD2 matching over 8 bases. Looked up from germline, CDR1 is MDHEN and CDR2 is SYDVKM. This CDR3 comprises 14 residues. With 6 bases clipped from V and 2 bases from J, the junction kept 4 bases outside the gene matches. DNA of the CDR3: TGTGCCAGCAGGGTAGCGGGACCCACAGATACGCAGTATTTT. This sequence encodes CASRVAGPTDTQYF.

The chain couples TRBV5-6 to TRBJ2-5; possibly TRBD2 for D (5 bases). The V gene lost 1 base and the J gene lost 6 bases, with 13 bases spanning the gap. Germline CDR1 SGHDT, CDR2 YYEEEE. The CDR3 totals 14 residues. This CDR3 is CASSLSGNPKTQYF. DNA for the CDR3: TGTGCCAGCAGCTTGAGCGGAAACCCGAAGACCCAGTACTTC.

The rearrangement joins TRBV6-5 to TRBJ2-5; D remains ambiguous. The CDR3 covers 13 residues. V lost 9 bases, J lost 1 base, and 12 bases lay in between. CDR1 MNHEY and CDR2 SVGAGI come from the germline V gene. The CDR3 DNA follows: TGTGCCAGTGTTCGGAGTCTCCAAGAGACCCAGTACTTC. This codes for CASVRSLQETQYF.

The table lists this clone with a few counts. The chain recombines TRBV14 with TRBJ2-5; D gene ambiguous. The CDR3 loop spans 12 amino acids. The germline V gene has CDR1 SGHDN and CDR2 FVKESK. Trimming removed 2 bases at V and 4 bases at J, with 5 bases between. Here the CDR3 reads CASSQYGETQYF. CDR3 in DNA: TGTGCCAGCAGCCAATATGGAGAGACCCAGTACTTC.

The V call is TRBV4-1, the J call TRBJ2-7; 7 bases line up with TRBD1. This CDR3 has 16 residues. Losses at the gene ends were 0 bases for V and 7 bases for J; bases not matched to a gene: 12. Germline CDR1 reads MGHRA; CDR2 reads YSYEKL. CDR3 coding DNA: TGCGCCAGCAGCCAAGAATTAGCGAGGGGGCGCGGGGAGCAGTACTTC. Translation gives CASSQELARGRGEQYF.

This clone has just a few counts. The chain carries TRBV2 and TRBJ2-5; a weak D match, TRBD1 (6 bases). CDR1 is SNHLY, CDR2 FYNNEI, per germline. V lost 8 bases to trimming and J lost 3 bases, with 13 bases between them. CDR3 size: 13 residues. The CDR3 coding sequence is TGTGCCAGCCCGGGACACGAAAAAGAGACCCAGTACTTC. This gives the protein CASPGHEKETQYF.

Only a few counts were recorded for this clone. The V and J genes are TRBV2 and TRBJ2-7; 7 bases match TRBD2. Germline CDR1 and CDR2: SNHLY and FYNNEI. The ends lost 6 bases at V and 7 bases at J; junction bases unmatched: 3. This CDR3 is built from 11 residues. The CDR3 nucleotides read TGTGCCAGCAGGGAGGGACTAGAGCAGTACTTC. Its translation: CASREGLEQYF.

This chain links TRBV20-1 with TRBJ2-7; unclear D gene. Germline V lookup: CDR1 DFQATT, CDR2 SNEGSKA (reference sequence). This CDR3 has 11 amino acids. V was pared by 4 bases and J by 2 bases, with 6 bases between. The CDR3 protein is CSATLAYEQYF. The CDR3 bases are TGCAGTGCTACCCTGGCCTACGAGCAGTACTTC.

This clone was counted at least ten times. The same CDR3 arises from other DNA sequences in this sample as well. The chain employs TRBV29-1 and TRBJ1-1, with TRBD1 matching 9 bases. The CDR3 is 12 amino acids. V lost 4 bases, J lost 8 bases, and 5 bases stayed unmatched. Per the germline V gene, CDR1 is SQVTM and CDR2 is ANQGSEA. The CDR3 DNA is TGCAGCGTTGGACAGGGGGTTCCCGAAGCTTTCTTT. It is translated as CSVGQGVPEAFF.

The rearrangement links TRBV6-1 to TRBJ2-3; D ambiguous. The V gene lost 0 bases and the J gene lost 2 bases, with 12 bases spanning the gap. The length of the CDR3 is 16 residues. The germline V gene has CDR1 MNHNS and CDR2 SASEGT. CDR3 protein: CASSEAPPGLTDTQYF. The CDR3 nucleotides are TGTGCCAGCAGTGAAGCGCCACCGGGCCTCACAGATACGCAGTATTTT.

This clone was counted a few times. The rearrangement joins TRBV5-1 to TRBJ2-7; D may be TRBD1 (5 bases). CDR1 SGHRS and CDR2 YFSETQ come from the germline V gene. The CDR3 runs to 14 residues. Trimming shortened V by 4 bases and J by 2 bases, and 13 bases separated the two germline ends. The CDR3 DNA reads TGCGCCAGCAGCCCGACAGAATACCCCTACGAGCAGTACTTC. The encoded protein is CASSPTEYPYEQYF.

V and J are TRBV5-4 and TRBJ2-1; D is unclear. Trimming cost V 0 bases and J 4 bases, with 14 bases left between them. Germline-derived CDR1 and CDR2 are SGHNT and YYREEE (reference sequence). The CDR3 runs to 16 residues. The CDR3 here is CASSLGQAGMYNEQFF. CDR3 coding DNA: TGTGCCAGCAGCTTGGGTCAGGCAGGAATGTACAATGAGCAGTTCTTC.

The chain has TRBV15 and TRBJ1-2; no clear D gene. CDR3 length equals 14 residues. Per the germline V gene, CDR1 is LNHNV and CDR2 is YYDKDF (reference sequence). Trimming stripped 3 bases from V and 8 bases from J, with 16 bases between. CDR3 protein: CATSRIDISEGYTF. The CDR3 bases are TGTGCCACCAGCAGGATCGACATTTCCGAGGGCTACACCTTC.

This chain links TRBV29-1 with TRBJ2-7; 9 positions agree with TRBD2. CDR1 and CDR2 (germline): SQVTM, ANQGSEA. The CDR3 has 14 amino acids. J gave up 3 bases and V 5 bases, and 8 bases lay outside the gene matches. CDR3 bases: TGCAGCGTTAAGCTAGCGGGACCTTTCTACGAGCAGTACTTC. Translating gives CSVKLAGPFYEQYF.